A selection of T cell receptor beta chains follows, all from one sample in a study of PD-1 blockade in classical Hodgkin lymphoma. TCRdb's copy holds only in-frame clones and misses some; the assay was immunoSEQ multiplex PCR. Of roughly 40,000 clones in the sample, approximately 64% were seen once. Sample: peripheral blood mononuclear cells (PBMCs), taken at baseline. The receptors shown here come from a human donor with classical Hodgkin lymphoma. The conserved cysteine and the conserved F or W are not part of the CDR3 here.

>TRBV7-9
ASSDRDSLFGYT
>TRBV27
ASRYFGELF
>TRBV5-6
ASSLDSADEQY
>TRBV6-5
ASSYSTWDSYEQY
>TRBV4-1
ASSQRKAAGGPNEQF
>TRBV13
ASSFVVGTSGTPTYNEQF
>TRBV6-5
ASSYTVAGNEKLF
>TRBV28
ASSSLGSGRFRGGDTQY
>TRBV25-1
ASSILANGQETQY
>TRBV18
ASSTQETQY
>TRBV30
AWGTESSYEQY
>TRBV4-3
ASSRGEGDNEQF
>TRBV4-3
ASSQDVGGRPYEQY
>TRBV29-1
SVLGDSSYEQY
>TRBV27
ASSSTGPIQPQH
>TRBV2
ASKDSRSYNSPLH
>TRBV30
AWSGYSYT
>TRBV29-1
SVEDLSGYT
>TRBV7-3
ASSLTAGGTEQY
>TRBV11-2
ATYSELGYT
>TRBV29-1
SVDGMTGDWETQY
>TRBV12-5
ASGFSGTEAF
>TRBV6-6
ASRGQGPHVAF
>TRBV30
AWSTEKLF
>TRBV19
ASRTGGGPYNEQF
>TRBV6-5
ASAGGWVGEQF
>TRBV5-1
ASSLTPVPAGELF
>TRBV5-6
ASSSDGLLGFTDTQY
>TRBV5-1
ASSYGPGDTQY
>TRBV7-9
ASRGDLRETQY
>TRBV30
AWSVLGFTDTQY
>TRBV7-9
ASSFVGEWSEQY
>TRBV6-1
ASSDGGPTYGYT
>TRBV9
ASSVGGRGGEQY
>TRBV18
ASSRQGGNTEAF
>TRBV28
ASMREGFEQF
>TRBV6-1
ASNPGLVRDYEQY
>TRBV6-1
ASTNPQGGGNTIY
>TRBV9
ASSVAPSPGLVQETQY
>TRBV28
ASSLSIGTQY
>TRBV19
ASSLPFSRLNLNTEAF
>TRBV5-6
ASSLRVGGDEQY
>TRBV6-5
ASSYGIHEQY
>TRBV12-5
ASGLVQETQY
>TRBV4-2
ASSQDPGAGDTQY
>TRBV7-9
ASSLGVPLYGYT
>TRBV25-1
ASSESPGYNEQF
>TRBV9
ASSVGDSNYGYT
>TRBV7-8
ASSPSGQPQH
>TRBV21-1
ASSDYGRARGNQPQH
>TRBV10-3
AISEFTQAPGQRRLANYGYT
>TRBV11-2
ASSSQWDYEQY
>TRBV30
AWRGGEEQPQH
>TRBV9
ASSPGGVMNTEAF
>TRBV29-1
SVVGSGGITEAF